This T cell receptor (beta chain) was documented in a study of T cell changes during pregnancy in multiple sclerosis. The repertoire was sequenced with immunoSEQ multiplex PCR; TCRdb's copy has only in-frame clones and lacks some. Here the sample spans about 60,000 clones, about 90% being singletons. Germline-derived CDR1 and CDR2 are SGDLS and YYNGEE. There are 14 residues in the CDR3. V was pared by 2 bases and J by 8 bases, with 7 bases of the junction left unmatched. The V and J genes are TRBV9 and TRBJ1-5, with 7 positions matching TRBD1. Sequences were derived from peripheral blood, sampled in the third trimester of pregnancy. This receptor was taken from a female donor in good health, enrolled as a control in a pregnancy study. CDR3: CASSVRDSGEPQHF. Written as DNA, the CDR3 is TGTGCCAGCAGCGTCCGGGACAGTGGGGAGCCCCAGCATTTT.